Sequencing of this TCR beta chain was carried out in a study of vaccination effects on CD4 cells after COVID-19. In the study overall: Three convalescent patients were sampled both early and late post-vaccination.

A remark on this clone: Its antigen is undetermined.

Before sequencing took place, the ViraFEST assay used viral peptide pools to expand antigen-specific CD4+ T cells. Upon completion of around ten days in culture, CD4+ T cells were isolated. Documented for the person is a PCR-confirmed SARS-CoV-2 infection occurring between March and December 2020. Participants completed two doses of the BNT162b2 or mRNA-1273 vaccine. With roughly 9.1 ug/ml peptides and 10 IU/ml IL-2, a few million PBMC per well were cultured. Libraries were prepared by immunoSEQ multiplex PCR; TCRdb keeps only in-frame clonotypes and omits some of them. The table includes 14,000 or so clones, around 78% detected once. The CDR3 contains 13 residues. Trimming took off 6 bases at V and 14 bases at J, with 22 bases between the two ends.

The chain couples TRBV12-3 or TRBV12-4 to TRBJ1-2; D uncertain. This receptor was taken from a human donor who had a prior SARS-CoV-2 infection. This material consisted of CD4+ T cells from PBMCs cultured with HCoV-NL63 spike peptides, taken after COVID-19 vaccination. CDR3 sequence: CASSRTGVAQWTF. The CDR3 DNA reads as TGTGCCAGCAGCAGGACCGGGGTAGCTCAGTGGACCTTC.